This TCR beta chain was identified during a study of response to subunit inactivated influenza vaccine. Study findings and constraints: The authors suggested that few new T cells are recruited per seasonal influenza vaccination.

On this clonotype: The antigen remains undetermined.

This CDR3 is built from 14 residues. Trimming removed 2 bases from V and 5 bases from J, with 13 bases in between. MiXCR, run by TCRdb on the RT-PCR reads, gives a single entry per CDR3 protein. The profile shows 400,000 to 550,000 distinct CDR3 sequences, about 25% of them singletons. The sequencing used CD4+ T cells sorted from PBMCs, collected approximately 5 days after vaccination. The rearrangement links TRBV12-3 or TRBV12-4 to TRBJ2-7; possibly TRBD1 or TRBD2 for D (6 bases each). The sequence came from a man in his forties or fifties who received an inactivated influenza vaccine. CDR3 in amino acids: CASSLRGARNEQYF. The DNA for the CDR3 is TGTGCCAGCAGTTTAAGGGGGGCGAGAAACGAGCAGTACTTC.